This T cell receptor beta chain is drawn from a study of human T cells and chemical hapten exposure. Study summary: The use of 2% DPC on approximately 2 cm by approximately 2 cm of upper inner arm skin constituted sensitization.

Indicated time point: patch test 1, 2 weeks after DPC sensitization. Treatment given: therapeutic diphenylcyclopropenone sensitization with weekly scalp DPC. The study extracted total RNA from unfractionated whole blood. Points from the study as a whole: Unchanged with DPC sensitization were TCRs above 1 in 1000 frequency. Patch test score tracked positively with PT1 expanded TCR counts. Since the donors had alopecia, their immune response may not be the same as that of healthy people.

TCRdb re-analysed the RACE reads in MiXCR, keeping a single row per CDR3 protein. This table holds 50,000 or so distinct CDR3 sequences, about 10% found once. The CDR3 extends over 14 amino acids. CDR1 and CDR2 from the germline V gene are SNHLY and FYNNEI. Trimming cost V 4 bases and J 4 bases, with 13 bases left between them. A word on this clonotype: Its matching antigen is unknown.

Material: whole blood, obtained in connection with sensitization to the hapten diphenylcyclopropenone (DPC). This receptor was taken from a woman in her thirties or forties with alopecia areata. Some clones in this sample may be carry-over from other donors' samples. The J gene is TRBJ1-1, the V gene TRBV2; D unclear. CDR3 bases: TGTGCCAGCAGTGTAGAGGGTGAGGGCACTGAAGCTTTCTTT. This translates into CASSVEGEGTEAFF.